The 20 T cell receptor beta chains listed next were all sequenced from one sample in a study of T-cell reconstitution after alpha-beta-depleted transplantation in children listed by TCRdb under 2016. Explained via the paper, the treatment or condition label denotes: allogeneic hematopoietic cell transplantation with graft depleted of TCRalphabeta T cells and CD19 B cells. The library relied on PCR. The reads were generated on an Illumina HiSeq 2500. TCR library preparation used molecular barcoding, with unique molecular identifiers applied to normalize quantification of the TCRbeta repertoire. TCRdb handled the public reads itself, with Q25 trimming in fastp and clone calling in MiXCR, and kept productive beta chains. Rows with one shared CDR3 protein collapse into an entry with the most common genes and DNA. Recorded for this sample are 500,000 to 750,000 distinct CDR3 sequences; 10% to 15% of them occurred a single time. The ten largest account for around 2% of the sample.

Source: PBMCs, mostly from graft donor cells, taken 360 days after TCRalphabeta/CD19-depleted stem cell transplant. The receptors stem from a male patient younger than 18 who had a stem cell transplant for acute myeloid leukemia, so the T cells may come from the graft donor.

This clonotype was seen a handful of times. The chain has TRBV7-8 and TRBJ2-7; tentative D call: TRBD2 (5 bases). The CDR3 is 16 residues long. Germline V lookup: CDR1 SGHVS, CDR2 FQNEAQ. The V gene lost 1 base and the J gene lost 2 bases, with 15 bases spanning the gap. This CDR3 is CASSLGAAPSAYEQYF. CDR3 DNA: TGTGCCAGCAGCTTAGGAGCGGCCCCCTCCGCCTACGAGCAGTACTTC.

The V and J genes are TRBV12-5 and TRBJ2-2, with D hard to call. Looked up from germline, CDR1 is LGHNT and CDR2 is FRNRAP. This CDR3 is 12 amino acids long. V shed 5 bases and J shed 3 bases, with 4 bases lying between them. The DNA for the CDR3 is TGTGCTAGTGGTCGTCACACCGGGGAGCTGTTTTTT. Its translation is CASGRHTGELFF.

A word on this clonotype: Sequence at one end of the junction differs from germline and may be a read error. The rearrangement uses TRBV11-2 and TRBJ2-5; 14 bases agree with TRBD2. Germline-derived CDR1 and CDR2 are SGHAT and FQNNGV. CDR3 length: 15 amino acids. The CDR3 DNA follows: TGTGCCAGCAGCTTAGGGGGACTAGCGGGAGAGGCCCAGTACTTC. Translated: CASSLGGLAGEAQYF.

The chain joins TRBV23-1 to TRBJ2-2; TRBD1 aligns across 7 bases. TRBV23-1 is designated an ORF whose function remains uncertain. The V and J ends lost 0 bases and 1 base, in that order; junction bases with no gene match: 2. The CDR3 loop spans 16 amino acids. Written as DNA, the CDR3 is TGCGCCAGCAGTCAATCAGGGACAGTGAACACCGGGGAGCTGTTTTTT. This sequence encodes CASSQSGTVNTGELFF.

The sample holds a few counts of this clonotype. The CDR3 coding sequence is TGTGCCACCAGCAGAGTCCTAGCGGGAGACCACGAGCAGTACTTC. Translating it yields CATSRVLAGDHEQYF. The chain couples TRBV15 to TRBJ2-7, with TRBD2 matching 10 bases. The J segment lost 5 bases and the V segment lost 1 base, leaving 5 bases of the junction unmatched. Germline values: CDR1 LNHNV, CDR2 YYDKDF (reference sequence). CDR3 length equals 15 residues.

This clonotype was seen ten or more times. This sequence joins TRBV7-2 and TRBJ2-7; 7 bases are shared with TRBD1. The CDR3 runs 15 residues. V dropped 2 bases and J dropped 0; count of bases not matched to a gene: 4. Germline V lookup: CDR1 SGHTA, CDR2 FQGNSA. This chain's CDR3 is CASSLYRGLSYEQYF. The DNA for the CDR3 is TGTGCCAGCAGCTTATACAGGGGTCTCTCCTACGAGCAGTACTTC.

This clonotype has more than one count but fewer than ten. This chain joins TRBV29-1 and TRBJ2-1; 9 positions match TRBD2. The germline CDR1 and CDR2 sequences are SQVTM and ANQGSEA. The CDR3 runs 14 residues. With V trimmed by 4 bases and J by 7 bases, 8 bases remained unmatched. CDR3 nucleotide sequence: TGCAGCGTTGGGCCTAGCGGGAAAGCAAATGAGCAGTTCTTC. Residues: CSVGPSGKANEQFF.

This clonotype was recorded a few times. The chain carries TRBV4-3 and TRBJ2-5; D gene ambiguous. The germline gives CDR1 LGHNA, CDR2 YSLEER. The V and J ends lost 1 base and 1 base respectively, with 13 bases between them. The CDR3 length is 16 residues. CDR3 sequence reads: CASSQVKPTVQETQYF. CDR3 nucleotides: TGCGCCAGCAGCCAAGTCAAACCCACGGTCCAAGAGACCCAGTACTTC.

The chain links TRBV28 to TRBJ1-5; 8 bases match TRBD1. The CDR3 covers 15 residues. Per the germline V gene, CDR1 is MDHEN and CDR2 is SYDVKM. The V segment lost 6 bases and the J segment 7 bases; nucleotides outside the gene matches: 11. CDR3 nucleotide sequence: TGTGCCAGCAGATCGGGACAGGCAAGAGGGCAGCCCCAGCATTTT. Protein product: CASRSGQARGQPQHF.

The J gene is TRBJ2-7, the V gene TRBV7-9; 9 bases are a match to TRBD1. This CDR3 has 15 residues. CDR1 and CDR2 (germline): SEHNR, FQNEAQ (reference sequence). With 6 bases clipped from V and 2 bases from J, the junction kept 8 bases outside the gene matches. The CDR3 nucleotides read TGTGCCAGCAGGACTACCGGGACAGGGACCTACGAGCAGTACTTC. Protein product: CASRTTGTGTYEQYF.

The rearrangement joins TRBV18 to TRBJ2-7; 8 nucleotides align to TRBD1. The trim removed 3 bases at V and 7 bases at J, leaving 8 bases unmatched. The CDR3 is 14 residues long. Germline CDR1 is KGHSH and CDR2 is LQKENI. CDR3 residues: CASSPWLDREEQYF. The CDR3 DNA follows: TGTGCCAGCTCACCCTGGTTGGACAGGGAGGAGCAGTACTTC.

The CDR3 reads CASSAGVGPSYEQYF. CDR3 nucleotide sequence: TGTGCCAGCAGTGCTGGCGTCGGGCCATCCTACGAGCAGTACTTC. V and J are TRBV25-1 and TRBJ2-7, with D hard to call. Germline assignment: CDR1 MGHDK and CDR2 SYGVNS. The V gene lost 4 bases and the J gene lost 1 base, with 14 bases spanning the gap. CDR3 length: 15 residues.

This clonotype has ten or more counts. CDR3 in DNA: TGTGCCATCACCCCGGGACTAGCGGGAGACACAGATACGCAGTATTTT. Translated: CAITPGLAGDTDTQYF. J is TRBJ2-3 and V is TRBV10-3, with 14 bases fitting TRBD2. Germline CDR1 reads ENHRY; CDR2 reads SYGVKD. This CDR3 comprises 16 residues. J lost 2 bases, V lost 7 bases, and 5 bases had no gene match.

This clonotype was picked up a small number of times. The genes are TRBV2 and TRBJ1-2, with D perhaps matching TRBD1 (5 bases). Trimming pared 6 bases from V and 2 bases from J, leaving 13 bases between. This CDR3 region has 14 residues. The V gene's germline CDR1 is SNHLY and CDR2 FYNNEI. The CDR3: CASRGTRGNYGYTF. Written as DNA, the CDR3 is TGTGCCAGCAGGGGGACGAGGGGAAACTATGGCTACACCTTC. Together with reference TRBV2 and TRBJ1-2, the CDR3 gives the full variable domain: EPEVTQTPSHQVTQMGQEVILRCVPISNHLYFYWYRQILGQKVEFLVSFYNNEISEKSEIFDDQFSVERPDGSNFTLKIRSTKLEDSAMYFCASRGTRGNYGYTFGSGTRLTVV.

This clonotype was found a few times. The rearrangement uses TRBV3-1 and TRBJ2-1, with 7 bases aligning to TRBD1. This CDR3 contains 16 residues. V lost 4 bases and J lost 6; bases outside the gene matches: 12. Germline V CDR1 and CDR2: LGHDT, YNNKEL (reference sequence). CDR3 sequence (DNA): TGTGCCAGCAGCCCCGACCCGACAGGGCGCCGCAATGAGCAGTTCTTC. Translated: CASSPDPTGRRNEQFF.

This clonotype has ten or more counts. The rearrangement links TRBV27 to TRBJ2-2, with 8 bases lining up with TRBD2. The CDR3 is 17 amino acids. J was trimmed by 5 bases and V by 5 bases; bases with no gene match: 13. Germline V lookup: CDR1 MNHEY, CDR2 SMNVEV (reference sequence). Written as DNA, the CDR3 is TGTGCCAGCAGTGGAGGACTAGCAGGAAGTAGAACCGGGGAGCTGTTTTTT. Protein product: CASSGGLAGSRTGELFF.

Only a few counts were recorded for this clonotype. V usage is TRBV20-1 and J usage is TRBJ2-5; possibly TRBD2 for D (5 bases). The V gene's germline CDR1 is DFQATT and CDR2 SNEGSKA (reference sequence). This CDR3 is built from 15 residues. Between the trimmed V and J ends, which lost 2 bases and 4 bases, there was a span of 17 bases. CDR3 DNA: TGCAGTGCTAGAACTTTCGTGGGAGTGGGAGAGACCCAGTACTTC. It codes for CSARTFVGVGETQYF.

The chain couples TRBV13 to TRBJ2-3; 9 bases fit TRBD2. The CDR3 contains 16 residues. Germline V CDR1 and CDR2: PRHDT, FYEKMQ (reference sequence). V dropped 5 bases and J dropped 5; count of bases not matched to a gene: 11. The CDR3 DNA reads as TGTGCCAGCAGCGCCTACCCTAGCGGGAAAGGAGATACGCAGTATTTT. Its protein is CASSAYPSGKGDTQYF.

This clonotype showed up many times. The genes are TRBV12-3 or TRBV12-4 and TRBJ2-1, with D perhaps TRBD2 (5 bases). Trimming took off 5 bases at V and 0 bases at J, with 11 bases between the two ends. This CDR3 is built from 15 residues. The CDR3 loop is CASSKSGLSYNEQFF. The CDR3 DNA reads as TGTGCCAGCAGTAAGAGCGGACTCTCCTACAATGAGCAGTTCTTC.

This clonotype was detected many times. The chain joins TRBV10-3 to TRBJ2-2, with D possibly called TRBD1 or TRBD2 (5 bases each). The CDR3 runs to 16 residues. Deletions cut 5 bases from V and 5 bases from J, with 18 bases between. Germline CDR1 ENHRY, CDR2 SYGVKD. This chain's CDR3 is CAISLSGRTGTGELFF. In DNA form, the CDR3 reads TGTGCCATCAGTCTCTCGGGACGGACCGGGACCGGGGAGCTGTTTTTT.